The clone carrying this T cell receptor (beta chain) was seen only once. The record originates from a study of shared clonotypes between healthy human individuals. Repertoires were generated with immunoSEQ multiplex PCR, while TCRdb's copy carries only in-frame clones and drops some. The sample contains about 1.1 million clones, about 84% of which appear only once. This CDR3 comprises 15 residues. Germline lookup yields CDR1 SQVTM and CDR2 ANQGSEA. Trimming pared 6 bases from V and 0 bases from J, leaving 15 bases between. This TCR was sampled from a man aged 18 to 30 in good health. Some clones in this sample may be carry-over from other donors' samples. The chain recombines TRBV29-1 with TRBJ2-1; D possibly corresponds to TRBD1 (5 bases). What was sequenced was memory CD4+ T cells from PBMCs. Indicated subset: CD45RA-negative fraction. The CDR3 region is CSVGVDTSSYNEQFF. DNA for the CDR3: TGCAGCGTCGGTGTGGACACAAGCTCCTACAATGAGCAGTTCTTC.